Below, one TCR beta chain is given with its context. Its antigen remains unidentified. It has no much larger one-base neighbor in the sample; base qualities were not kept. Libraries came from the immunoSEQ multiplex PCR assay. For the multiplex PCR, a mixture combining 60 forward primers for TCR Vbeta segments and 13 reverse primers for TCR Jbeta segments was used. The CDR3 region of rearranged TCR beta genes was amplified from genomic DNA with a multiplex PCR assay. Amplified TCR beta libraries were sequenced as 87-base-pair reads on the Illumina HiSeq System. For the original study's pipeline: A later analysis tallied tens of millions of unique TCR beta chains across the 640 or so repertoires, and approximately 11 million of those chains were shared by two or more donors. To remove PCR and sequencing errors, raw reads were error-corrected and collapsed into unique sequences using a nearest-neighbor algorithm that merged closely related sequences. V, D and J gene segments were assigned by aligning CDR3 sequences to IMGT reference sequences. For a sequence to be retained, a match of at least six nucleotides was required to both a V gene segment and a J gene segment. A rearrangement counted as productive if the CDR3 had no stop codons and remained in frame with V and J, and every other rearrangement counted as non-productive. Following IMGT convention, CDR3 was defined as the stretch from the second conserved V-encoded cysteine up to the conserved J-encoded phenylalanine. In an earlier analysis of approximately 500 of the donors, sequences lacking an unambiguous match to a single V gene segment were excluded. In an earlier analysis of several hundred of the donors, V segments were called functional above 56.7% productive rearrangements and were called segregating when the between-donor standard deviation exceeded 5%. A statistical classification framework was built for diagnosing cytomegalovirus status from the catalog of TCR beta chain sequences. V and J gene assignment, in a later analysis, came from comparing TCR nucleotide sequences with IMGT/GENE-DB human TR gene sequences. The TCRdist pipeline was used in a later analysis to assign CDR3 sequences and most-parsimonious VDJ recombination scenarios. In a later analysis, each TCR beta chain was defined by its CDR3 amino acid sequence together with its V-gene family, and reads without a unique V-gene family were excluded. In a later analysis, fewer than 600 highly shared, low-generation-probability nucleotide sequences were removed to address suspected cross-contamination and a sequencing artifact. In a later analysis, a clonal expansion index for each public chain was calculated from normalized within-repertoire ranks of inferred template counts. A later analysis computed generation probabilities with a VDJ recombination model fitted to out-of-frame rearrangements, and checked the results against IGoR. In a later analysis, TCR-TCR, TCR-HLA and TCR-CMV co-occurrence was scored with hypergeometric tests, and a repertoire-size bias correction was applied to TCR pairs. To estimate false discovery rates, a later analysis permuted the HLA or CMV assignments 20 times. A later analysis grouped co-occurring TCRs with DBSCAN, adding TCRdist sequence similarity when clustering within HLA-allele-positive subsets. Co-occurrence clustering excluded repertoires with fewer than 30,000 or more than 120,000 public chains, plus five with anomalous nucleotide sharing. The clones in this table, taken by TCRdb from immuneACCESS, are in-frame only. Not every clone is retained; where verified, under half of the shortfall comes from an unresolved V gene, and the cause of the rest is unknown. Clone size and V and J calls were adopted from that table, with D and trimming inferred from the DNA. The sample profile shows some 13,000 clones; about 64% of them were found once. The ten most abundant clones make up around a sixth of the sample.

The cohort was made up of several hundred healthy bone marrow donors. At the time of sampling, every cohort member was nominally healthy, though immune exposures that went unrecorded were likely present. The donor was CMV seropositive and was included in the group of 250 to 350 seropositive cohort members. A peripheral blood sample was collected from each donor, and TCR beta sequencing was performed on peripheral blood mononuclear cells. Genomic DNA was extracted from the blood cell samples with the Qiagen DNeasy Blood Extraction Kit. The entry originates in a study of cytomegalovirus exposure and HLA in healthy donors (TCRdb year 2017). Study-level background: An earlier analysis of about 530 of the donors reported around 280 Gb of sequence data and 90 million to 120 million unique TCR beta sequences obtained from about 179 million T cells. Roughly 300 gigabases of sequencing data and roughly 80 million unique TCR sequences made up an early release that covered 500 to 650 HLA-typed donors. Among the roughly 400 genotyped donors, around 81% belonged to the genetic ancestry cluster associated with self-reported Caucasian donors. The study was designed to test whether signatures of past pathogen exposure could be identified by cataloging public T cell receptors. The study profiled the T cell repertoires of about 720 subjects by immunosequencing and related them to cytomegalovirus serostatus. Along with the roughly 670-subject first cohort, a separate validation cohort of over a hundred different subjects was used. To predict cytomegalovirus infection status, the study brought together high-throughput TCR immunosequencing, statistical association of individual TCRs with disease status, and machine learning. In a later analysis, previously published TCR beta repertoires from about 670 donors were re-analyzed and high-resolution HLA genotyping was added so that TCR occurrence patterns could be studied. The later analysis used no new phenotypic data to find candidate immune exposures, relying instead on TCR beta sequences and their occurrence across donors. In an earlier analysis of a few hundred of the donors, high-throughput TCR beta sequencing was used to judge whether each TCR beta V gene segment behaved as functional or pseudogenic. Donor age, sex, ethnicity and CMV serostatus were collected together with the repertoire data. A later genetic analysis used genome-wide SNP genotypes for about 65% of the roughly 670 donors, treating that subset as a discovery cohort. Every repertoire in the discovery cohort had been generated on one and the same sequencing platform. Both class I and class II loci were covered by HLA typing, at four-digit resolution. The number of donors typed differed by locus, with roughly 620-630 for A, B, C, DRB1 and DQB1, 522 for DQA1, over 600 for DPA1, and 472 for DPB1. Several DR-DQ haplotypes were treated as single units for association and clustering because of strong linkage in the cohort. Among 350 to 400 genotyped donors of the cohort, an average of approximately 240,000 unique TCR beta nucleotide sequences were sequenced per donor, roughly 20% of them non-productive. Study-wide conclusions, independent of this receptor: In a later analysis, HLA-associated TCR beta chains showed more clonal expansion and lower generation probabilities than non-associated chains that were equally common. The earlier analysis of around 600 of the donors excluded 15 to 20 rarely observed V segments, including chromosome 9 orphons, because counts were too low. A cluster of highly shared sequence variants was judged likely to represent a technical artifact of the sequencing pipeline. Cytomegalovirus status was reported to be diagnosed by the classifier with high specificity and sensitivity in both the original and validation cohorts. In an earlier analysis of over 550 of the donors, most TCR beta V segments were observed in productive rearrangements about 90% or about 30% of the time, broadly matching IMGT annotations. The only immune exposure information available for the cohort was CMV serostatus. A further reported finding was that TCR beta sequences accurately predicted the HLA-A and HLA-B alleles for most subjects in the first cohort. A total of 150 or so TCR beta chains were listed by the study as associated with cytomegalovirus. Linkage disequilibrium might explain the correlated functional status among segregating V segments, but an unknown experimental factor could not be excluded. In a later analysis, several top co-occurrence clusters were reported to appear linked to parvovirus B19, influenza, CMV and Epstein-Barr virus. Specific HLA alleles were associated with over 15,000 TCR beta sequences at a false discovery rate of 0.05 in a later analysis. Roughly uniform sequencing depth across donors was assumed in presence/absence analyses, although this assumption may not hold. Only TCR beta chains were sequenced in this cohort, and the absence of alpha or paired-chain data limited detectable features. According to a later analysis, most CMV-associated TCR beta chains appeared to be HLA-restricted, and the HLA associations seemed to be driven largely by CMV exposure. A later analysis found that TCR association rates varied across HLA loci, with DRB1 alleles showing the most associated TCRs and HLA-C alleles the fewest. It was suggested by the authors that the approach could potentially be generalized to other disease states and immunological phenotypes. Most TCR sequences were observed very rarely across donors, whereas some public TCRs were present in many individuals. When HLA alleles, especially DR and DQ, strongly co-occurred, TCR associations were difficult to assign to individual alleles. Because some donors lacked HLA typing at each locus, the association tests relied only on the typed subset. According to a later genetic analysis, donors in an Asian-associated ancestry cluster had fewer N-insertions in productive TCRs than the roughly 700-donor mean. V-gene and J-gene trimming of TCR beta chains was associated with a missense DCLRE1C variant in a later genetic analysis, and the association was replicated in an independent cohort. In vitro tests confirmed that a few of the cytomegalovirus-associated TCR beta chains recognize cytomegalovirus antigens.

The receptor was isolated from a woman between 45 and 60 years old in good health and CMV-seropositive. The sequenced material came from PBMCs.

The DNA reads TGCGCCAGCAGGACAGGGGAGGGCACAGATACGCAGTATTTT. Its coded protein is CASRTGEGTDTQYF. The chain couples TRBV10-1 to TRBJ2-3, with TRBD1 identical over 8 junction bases. Inclusive of the bounding cysteine and phenylalanine, the CDR3 is 14 residues long. The retained sequence is limited to the CDR3, 42 bases, with the frame set at the first base. Taken from the germline V gene (reference sequence), the CDR1 and CDR2 loops are WNHNN and SYGVQD. Trimmed from V: 6 bases; trimmed from J: 1 base; junction bases lacking a gene match: 3.